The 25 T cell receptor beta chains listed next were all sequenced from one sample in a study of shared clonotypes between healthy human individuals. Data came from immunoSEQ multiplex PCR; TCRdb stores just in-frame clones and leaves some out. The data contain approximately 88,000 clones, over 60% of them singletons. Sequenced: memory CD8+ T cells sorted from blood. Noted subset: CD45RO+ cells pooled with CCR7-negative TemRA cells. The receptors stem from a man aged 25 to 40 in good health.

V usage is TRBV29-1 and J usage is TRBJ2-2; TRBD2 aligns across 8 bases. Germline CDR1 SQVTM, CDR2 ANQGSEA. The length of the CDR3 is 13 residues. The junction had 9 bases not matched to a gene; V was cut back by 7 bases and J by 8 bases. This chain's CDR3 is CSATSGDAGELFF. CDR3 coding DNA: TGCAGCGCCACTAGCGGCGATGCGGGGGAGCTGTTTTTT.

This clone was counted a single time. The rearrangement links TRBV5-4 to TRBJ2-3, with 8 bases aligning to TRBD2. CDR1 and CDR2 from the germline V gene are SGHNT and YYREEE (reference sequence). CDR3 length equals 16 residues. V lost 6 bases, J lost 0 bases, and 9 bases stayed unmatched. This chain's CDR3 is CASTVSGTSSTDTQYF. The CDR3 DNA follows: TGTGCCAGCACCGTTAGCGGGACCTCTAGCACAGATACGCAGTATTTT.

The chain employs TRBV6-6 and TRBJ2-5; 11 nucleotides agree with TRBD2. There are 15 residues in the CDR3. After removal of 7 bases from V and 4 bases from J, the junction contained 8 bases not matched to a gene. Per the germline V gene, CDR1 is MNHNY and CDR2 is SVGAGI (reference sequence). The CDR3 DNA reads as TGTGCCAGCACCAAGACTAGCGGGATGTCAGAGACCCAGTACTTC. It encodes CASTKTSGMSETQYF.

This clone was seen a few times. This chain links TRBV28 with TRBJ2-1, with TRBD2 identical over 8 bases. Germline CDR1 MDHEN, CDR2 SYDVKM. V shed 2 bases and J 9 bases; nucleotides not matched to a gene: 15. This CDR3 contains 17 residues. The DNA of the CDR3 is TGTGCCAGCAGTTTACAAGCGGGGGAAATCGTCATCAGTGAGCAGTTCTTC. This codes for CASSLQAGEIVISEQFF.

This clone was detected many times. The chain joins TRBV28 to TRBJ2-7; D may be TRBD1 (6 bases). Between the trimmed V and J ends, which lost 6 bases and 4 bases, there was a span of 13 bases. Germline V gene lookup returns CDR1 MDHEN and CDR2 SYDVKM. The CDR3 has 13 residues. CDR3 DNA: TGTGCCAGCAGGCCGGGACACATGTACGAGCAGTACTTC. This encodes CASRPGHMYEQYF.

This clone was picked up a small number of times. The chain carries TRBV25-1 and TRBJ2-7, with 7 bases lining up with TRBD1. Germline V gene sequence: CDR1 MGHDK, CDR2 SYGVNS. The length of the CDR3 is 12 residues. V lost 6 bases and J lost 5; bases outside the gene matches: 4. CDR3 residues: CASSKGANEQYF. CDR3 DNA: TGTGCCAGCAGCAAGGGGGCGAACGAGCAGTACTTC.

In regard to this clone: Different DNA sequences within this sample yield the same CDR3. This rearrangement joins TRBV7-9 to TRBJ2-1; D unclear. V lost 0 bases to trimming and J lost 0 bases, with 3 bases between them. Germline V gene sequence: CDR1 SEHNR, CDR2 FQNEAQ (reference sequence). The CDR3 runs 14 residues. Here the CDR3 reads CASSLAGSYNEQFF. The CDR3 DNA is TGTGCCAGCAGCTTAGCTGGCTCCTACAATGAGCAGTTCTTC.

Here the CDR3 DNA reads TGTGCCAGCTCACCACCGGGCTCGGACAGCGCCTACAATGAGCAGTTCTTC. It yields the protein CASSPPGSDSAYNEQFF. The rearrangement links TRBV18 to TRBJ2-1; tentatively, D is TRBD1 (6 bases). The CDR3 consists of 17 residues. Germline V gene sequence: CDR1 KGHSH, CDR2 LQKENI. V was pared by 0 bases and J by 2 bases, with 14 bases between.

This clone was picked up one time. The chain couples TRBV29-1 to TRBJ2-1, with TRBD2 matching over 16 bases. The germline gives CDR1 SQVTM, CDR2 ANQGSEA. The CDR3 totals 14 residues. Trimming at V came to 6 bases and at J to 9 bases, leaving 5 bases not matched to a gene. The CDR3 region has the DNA TGCAGCGTGGTGGGACTAGCGGGAGGGGGTGAGCAGTTCTTC. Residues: CSVVGLAGGGEQFF.

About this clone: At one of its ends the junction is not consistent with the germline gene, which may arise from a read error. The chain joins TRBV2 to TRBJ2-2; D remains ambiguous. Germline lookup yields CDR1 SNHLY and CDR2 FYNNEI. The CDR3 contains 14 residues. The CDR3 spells CASNVATNTGELFF. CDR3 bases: TGCGCCAGCAACGTGGCGACGAACACCGGGGAGCTGTTTTTT.

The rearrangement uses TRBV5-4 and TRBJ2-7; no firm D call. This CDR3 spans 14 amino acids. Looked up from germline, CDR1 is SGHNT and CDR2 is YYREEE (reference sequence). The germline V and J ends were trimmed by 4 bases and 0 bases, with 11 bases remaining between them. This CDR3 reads CASSPSGSSYEQYF. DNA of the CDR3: TGTGCCAGCAGCCCCTCAGGAAGCTCCTACGAGCAGTACTTC.

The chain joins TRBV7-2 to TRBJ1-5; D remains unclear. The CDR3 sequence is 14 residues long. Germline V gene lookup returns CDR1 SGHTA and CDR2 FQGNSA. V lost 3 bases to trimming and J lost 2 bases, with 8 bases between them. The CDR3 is CASSFGQGNQPQHF. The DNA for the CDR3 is TGTGCCAGCAGCTTTGGGCAGGGCAATCAGCCCCAGCATTTT.

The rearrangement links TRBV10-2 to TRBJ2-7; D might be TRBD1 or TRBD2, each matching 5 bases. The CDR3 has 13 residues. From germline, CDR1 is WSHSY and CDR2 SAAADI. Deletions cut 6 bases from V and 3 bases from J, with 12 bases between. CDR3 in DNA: TGCGCCAGCAGGGGGGATGCCCACTACGAGCAGTACTTC. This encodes CASRGDAHYEQYF.

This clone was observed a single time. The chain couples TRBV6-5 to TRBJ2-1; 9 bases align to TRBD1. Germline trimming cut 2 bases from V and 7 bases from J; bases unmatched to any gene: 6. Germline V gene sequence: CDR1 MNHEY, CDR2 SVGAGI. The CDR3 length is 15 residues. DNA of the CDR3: TGTGCCAGCAGTTACGAACAGGGGGCTCGTAATGAGCAGTTCTTC. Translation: CASSYEQGARNEQFF.

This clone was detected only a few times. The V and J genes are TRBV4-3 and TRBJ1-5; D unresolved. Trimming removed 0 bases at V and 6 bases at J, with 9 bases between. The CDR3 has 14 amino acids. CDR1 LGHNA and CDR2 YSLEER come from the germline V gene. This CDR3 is CASSQDPGGQPQHF. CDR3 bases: TGCGCCAGCAGCCAAGATCCGGGCGGTCAGCCCCAGCATTTT.

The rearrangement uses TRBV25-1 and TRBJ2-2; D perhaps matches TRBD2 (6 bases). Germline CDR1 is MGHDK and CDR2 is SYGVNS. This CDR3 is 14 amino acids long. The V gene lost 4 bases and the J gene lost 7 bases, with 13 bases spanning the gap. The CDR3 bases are TGTGCCAGCAGTGCGGGAGTTAGTGGCGGGGAGCTGTTTTTT. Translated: CASSAGVSGGELFF. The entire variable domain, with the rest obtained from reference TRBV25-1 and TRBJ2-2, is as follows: EADIYQTPRYLVIGTGKKITLECSQTMGHDKMYWYQQDPGMELHLIHYSYGVNSTEKGDLSSESTVSRIRTEHFPLTLESARPSHTSQYLCASSAGVSGGELFFGEGSRLTVL.

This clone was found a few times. The CDR3 loop reads CASSEKGLAANEQFF. DNA of the CDR3: TGTGCCAGCAGTGAAAAGGGACTAGCGGCCAATGAGCAGTTCTTC. This chain links TRBV2 with TRBJ2-1; 11 bases fit TRBD2. CDR1 SNHLY and CDR2 FYNNEI come from the germline V gene. The length of the CDR3 is 15 residues. With 2 bases clipped from V and 6 bases from J, the junction kept 3 bases outside the gene matches.

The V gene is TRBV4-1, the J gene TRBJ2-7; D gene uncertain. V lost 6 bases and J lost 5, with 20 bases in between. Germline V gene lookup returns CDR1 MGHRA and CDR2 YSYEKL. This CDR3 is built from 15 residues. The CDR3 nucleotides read TGCGCCAGCAGTTCCGGACGGGTTGGAATCGACGAGCAGTACTTC. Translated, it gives CASSSGRVGIDEQYF.

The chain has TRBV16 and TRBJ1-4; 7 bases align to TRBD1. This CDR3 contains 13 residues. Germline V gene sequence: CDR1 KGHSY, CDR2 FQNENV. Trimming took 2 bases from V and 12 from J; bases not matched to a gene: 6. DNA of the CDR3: TGTGCCAGCAGCCAAACGACAGGGATGGAACTGTTTTTT. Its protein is CASSQTTGMELFF.

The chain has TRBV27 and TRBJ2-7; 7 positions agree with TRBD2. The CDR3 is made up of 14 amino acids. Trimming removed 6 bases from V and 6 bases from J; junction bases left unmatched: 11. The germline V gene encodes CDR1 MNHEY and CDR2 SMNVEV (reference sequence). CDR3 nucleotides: TGTGCCAGCAGCCCCCAGGGAGGGCTCCGCGAGCAGTACTTC. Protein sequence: CASSPQGGLREQYF.

The DNA for the CDR3 is TGTGCCAGCAGTTACGACGGGGGCCCAGAGACCCAGTACTTC. It translates to CASSYDGGPETQYF. J is TRBJ2-5 and V is TRBV6-6, with D tentatively TRBD1 or TRBD2 (6 bases each). Germline values: CDR1 MNHNY, CDR2 SVGAGI (reference sequence). The CDR3 extends over 14 amino acids. Trimming shortened V by 2 bases and J by 4 bases, and 11 bases separated the two germline ends.

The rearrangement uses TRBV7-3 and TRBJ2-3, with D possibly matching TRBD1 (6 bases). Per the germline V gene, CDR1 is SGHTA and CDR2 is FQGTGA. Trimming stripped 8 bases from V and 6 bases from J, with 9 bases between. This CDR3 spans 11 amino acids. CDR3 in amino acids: CASGQGDTQYF. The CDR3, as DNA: TGTGCCAGCGGCCAGGGGGATACGCAGTATTTT.

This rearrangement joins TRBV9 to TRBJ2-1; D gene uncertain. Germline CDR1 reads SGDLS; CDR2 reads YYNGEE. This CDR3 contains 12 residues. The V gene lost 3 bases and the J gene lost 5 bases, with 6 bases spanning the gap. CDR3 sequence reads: CASSERDNEQFF. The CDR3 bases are TGTGCCAGCAGCGAACGGGACAATGAGCAGTTCTTC.

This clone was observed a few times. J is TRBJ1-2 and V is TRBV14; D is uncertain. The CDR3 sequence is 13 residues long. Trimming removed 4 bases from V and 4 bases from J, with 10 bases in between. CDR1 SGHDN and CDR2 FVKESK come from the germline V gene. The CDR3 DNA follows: TGTGCCAGCAGCCCGTATATGGTCTATGGCTACACCTTC. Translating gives CASSPYMVYGYTF.

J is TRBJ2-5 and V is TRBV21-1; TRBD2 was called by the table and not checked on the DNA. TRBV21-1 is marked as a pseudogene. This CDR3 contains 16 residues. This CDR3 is CASSKDTGGYQETQYF. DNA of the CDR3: TGTGCCAGCAGCAAGGATACGGGAGGGTACCAAGAGACCCAGTACTTC.